The clone carrying this T cell receptor beta chain was picked up many times. Its target is not known. The data were taken from a study of identical twins. Between the trimmed V and J ends, which lost 5 bases and 8 bases, there was a span of 9 bases. The CDR3 covers 11 residues. Points from the study as a whole: Memory repertoires lacked the insertion deficit that abundant cord blood beta clonotypes showed.

A universal primer site came from template switching; cDNA carried unique molecular identifiers. TCRdb recomputed calls from the 5' RACE reads with MiXCR, one row per CDR3 protein. The sample holds 650,000 to 750,000 distinct CDR3 sequences, about 20% seen once. This sample also appeared in a second study, on T cells expressing NK-cell markers. This second report adds: All TCR beta repertoires analysed originated from sorted CD3+CD56+NKG2C+, CD3+CD56+NKG2C- and CD3+CD56-NKG2C+ T cells. Among CD8+ T cells from over 5 donors, dominant NKG2C+ clonotypes accounted for 1.0-7.0%.

This receptor was taken from a woman aged 18-29 years in good health. The sequenced sample was PBMCs. The rearrangement links TRBV12-3 or TRBV12-4 to TRBJ1-2, with no clear D. The CDR3 protein is CASSLKGGYTF. The CDR3 region has the DNA TGTGCCAGCAGTCTCAAAGGGGGCTACACCTTC.